This T cell receptor (beta chain) originates from a study of T cells in Graves' hyperthyroidism and ophthalmopathy. Study in general: Once the initial diagnosis was made, peripheral blood was obtained before any treatment. Study-level points and caveats: Blood held most thyroid clonotypes expanded above 0.001 frequency. Ophthalmopathy was told apart from stable hyperthyroidism by a 13 V-J model.

Details on this clonotype: Its matching antigen is unknown.

The CDR3 regions of TCR beta were amplified from RNA transcripts. First-round RT-PCR with HTBI primers amplified the TCR CDR3 region. One entry per CDR3 protein results from TCRdb running MiXCR on the multiplex PCR reads. The sample contains hundreds of thousands of distinct CDR3 sequences, around 22% of which appear only once. Among ophthalmopathy patients, the Clinical Activity Score reached at least 3, the NOSPECS grade reached at least 4, and duration remained under 3 months. Material: blood. The TCR originated in a woman in her 30s with Graves' ophthalmopathy.

CDR3 bases: TGTGCCAGCAGCCTTTGGACAGGGGAGCATAGCTACGAGCAGTACTTC. Translating gives CASSLWTGEHSYEQYF. This chain joins TRBV13 and TRBJ2-7, with 9 bases that match TRBD1. In germline, CDR1 is PRHDT, CDR2 FYEKMQ (reference sequence). This CDR3 comprises 16 residues. J gave up 3 bases and V 5 bases, and 11 bases lay outside the gene matches.